This T cell receptor (beta chain) is from a study of cytomegalovirus exposure and HLA in healthy donors. Study-level results: Specificity for CMV antigens was confirmed in vitro for a few of the CMV-associated chains. One cluster of highly shared sequence variants probably arose as a sequencing artifact.

As regards this clone: Its specificity is not known.

The PCR employed 60 Vbeta primers together with 13 Jbeta primers. Assay used: immunoSEQ multiplex PCR; TCRdb lists only in-frame clones, some missing. This repertoire shows 150,000 to 200,000 clones, about three quarters found once; its top ten account for around 2.5%. This TCR was recovered from a woman aged 40 to 50 in good health and CMV-seropositive. The sample taken for sequencing was PBMCs.

CDR3 sequence reads: CSAKAGTSGYEQYF. As DNA, the CDR3 is TGCAGCGCTAAAGCCGGGACTAGCGGCTACGAGCAGTACTTC. This chain uses TRBV29-1 with TRBJ2-7; 11 nucleotides match TRBD2. In germline, CDR1 is SQVTM, CDR2 ANQGSEA. The CDR3 runs 14 residues. V shed 7 bases and J 3 bases; nucleotides not matched to a gene: 8.